This T cell receptor beta chain appears in the sequencing data of a study of T cells in Graves' hyperthyroidism and ophthalmopathy. Stable disease denoted Graves' hyperthyroidism without ophthalmopathy progression within 18 months. With a duration under 2 months, the hyperthyroidism was newly diagnosed in patients aged 18 to 65. TCR beta CDR3 sequences were amplified from RNA transcripts. The HTBI primer set drove a first-round RT-PCR of the TCR CDR3. MiXCR was run by TCRdb on the multiplex PCR reads, yielding one entry per CDR3 protein. The data hold 610,000 or so distinct CDR3 sequences, with about half observed a single time. This clonotype was recorded many times. Antigen specificity is unknown. The CDR3 loop spans 14 amino acids. Germline assignment: CDR1 SGDLS and CDR2 YYNGEE. Unmatched junction bases numbered 4, after V lost 4 bases and J lost 2 bases. General study results and limits: Ophthalmopathy, as predicted by the model, came a median approximately 6.5 months after the prediction.

The specimen was peripheral blood or thyroid tissue (not recorded which). The chain combines TRBV9 with TRBJ1-2; 8 positions agree with TRBD1. The receptor was derived from a woman aged 18-35 years with Graves' hyperthyroidism. Written as DNA, the CDR3 is TGTGCCAGCAGCTCCTGGACAGGGAACTATGGCTACACCTTC. Its translation is CASSSWTGNYGYTF.